The clone carrying this T cell receptor beta chain was seen a handful of times. These data are taken from a study of beta chain features in type 1 diabetes. V trimming: 3 bases; J trimming: 4 bases; junction bases outside the gene matches: 13. The CDR3 is 17 amino acids. Germline-derived CDR1 and CDR2 are SGHTA and FQGNSA. Investigators reverse transcribed all isolated RNA, so they sequenced expressed TCRB transcripts. Method: immunoSEQ multiplex PCR; TCRdb's copy keeps in-frame clones and lacks some. In the table there are some 99,000 clones, approximately 39% of which are singletons. This sequence was found in a woman aged 18-29 years in good health. The source material was stem cell memory CD4+ T cells from blood. The V gene is TRBV7-2, the J gene TRBJ2-3; 7 nucleotides match TRBD2. CDR3 residues: CASSLKLAVRLADTQYF. The CDR3 nucleotides are TGTGCCAGCAGCTTGAAGCTAGCGGTCAGATTGGCAGATACGCAGTATTTT.